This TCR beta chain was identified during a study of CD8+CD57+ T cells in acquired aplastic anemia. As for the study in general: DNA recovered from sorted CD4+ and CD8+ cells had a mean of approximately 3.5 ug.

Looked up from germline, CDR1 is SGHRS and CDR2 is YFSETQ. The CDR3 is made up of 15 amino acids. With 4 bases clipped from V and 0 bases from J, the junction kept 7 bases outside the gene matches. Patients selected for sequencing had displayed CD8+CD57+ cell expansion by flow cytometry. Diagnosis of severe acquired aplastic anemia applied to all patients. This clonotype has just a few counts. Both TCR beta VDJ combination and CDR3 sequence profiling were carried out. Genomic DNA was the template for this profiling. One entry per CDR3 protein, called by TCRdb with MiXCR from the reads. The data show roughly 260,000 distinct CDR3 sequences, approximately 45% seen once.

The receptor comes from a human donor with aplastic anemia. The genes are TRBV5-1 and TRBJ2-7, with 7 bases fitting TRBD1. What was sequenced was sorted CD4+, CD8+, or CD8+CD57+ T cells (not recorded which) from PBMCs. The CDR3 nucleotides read TGCGCCAGCAGCCTGCGACAGGGTAGCTCCTACGAGCAGTACTTC. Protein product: CASSLRQGSSYEQYF.